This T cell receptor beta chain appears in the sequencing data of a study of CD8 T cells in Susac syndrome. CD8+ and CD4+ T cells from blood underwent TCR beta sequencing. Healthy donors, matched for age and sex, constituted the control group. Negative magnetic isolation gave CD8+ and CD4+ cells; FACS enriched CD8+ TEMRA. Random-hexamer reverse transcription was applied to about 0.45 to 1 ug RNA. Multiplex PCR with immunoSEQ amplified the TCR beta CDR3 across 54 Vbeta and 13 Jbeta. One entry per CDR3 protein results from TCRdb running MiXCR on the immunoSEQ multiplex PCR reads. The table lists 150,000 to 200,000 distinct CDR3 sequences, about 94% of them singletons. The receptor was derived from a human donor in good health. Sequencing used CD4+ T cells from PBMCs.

The CDR3 nucleotides read TGTGCCAGCAGCTTTGTAGGGGGGGCCTACGAGCAGTACTTC. Protein product: CASSFVGGAYEQYF. This chain connects TRBV7-8 to TRBJ2-7; TRBD2 might be the D (7 bases). V lost 3 bases and J lost 2, with 11 bases in between. The CDR3 is 14 residues long. In germline, CDR1 is SGHVS, CDR2 FQNEAQ.